The T cell receptor beta chain described here comes from a study of beta chain features in type 1 diabetes. Study-wide results and limits: TCRB CDR3s from Type 1 diabetes patients were moderately but significantly shorter in all four CD4+ subsets. PCR might pick shorter templates more often, in the same way for patients and controls.

The CDR3 extends over 15 amino acids. V was shortened by 0 bases and J by 0 bases, with 4 bases between the two germline ends. In germline, CDR1 is SGHRS, CDR2 YFSETQ. Every bit of the isolated RNA underwent reverse transcription, so sequencing read expressed TCRB transcripts. The data were produced by immunoSEQ multiplex PCR, yet TCRdb's version contains in-frame clones alone and is incomplete. The repertoire consists of almost 350,000 clones, with around 9.3% occurring once and the leading ten covering around 1%. This clone was seen more than once but under ten times. Its antigen remains unknown. The V and J genes are TRBV5-1 and TRBJ1-6; D unclear. The TCR sequence derives from a man aged 25-45 years with type 1 diabetes. Sequencing was performed on central memory CD4+ T cells from blood. The chain's CDR3 is CASSLGSSYNSPLHF. CDR3 DNA: TGCGCCAGCAGCTTGGGGAGCTCCTATAATTCACCCCTCCACTTT.